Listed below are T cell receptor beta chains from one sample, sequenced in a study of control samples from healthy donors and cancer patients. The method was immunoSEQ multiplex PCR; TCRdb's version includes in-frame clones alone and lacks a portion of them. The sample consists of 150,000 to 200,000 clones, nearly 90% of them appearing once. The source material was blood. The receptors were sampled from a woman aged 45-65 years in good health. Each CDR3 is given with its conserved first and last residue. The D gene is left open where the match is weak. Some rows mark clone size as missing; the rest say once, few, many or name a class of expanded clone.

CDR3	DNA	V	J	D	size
CASSLDWWASGSTDTQYF	TGTGCCAGCAGCTTGGATTGGTGGGCTAGCGGAAGCACAGATACGCAGTATTTT	TRBV5-4	TRBJ2-3	TRBD2	.
CAISEGDRGRVEQYF	TGTGCCATCAGTGAGGGGGACAGGGGGCGGGTCGAGCAGTACTTC	TRBV10-3	TRBJ2-7	TRBD1	.
CASSEYRELGETQYF	TGTGCCAGCAGTGAATATAGGGAATTGGGGGAGACCCAGTACTTC	TRBV25-1	TRBJ2-5	.	.
CASKRGREKLFF	TGTGCCAGCAAAAGGGGAAGGGAAAAACTGTTTTTT	TRBV28	TRBJ1-4	.	.
CASSFGTGPNTEAFF	TGTGCCAGCAGCTTCGGGACAGGGCCCAACACTGAAGCTTTCTTT	TRBV3-1/TRBV3-2	TRBJ1-1	TRBD1	.
CASSISSPLLAGPTYEQYF	TGTGCCAGTAGTATCAGTTCACCACTCCTAGCCGGGCCCACCTACGAGCAGTACTTC	TRBV19	TRBJ2-7	.	.
CASSARGGETQYF	TGTGCCAGCAGCGCTCGAGGAGGGGAGACCCAGTACTTC	TRBV2	TRBJ2-5	.	.
CAWSGGVPYGYTF	TGTGCCTGGAGTGGTGGGGTCCCATATGGCTACACCTTC	TRBV30	TRBJ1-2	.	.
CASNRGQGANGYTF	TGTGCCAGTAATAGGGGACAGGGGGCCAATGGCTACACCTTC	TRBV19	TRBJ1-2	TRBD1	.
CASSVGQGSASYNEQFF	TGTGCCAGCAGCGTAGGTCAGGGGAGTGCCTCCTACAATGAGCAGTTCTTC	TRBV9	TRBJ2-1	.	once
CASSLLAGAQETQYF	TGCGCCAGCAGCCTTTTAGCGGGGGCCCAAGAGACCCAGTACTTC	TRBV4-3	TRBJ2-5	TRBD2	.
CASTPLGQGNEDTQYF	TGTGCCAGCACCCCCCTGGGCCAGGGCAATGAAGATACGCAGTATTTT	TRBV28	TRBJ2-3	.	.
CASSQSANSPLHF	TGTGCCAGCAGCCAAAGTGCGAATTCACCCCTCCACTTT	TRBV3-1/TRBV3-2	TRBJ1-6	.	.
CASSPASQTRYEQYF	TGCGCCAGCAGCCCCGCGTCACAGACTCGGTACGAGCAGTACTTC	TRBV5-1	TRBJ2-7	.	.
CASTGQGRVTEAFF	TGTGCCAGCACCGGACAGGGAAGGGTCACTGAAGCTTTCTTT	TRBV6-5	TRBJ1-1	TRBD1	.
CASSPGVPDYGYTF	TGTGCCAGCTCACCAGGGGTGCCGGACTATGGCTACACCTTC	TRBV18	TRBJ1-2	.	.
CASTKRGGSYNEQFF	TGTGCCAGCACCAAGAGGGGAGGCTCCTACAATGAGCAGTTCTTC	TRBV28	TRBJ2-1	.	.
CASRRVGRPDSSTDTQYF	TGCGCCAGCAGGAGGGTGGGACGGCCGGATTCTAGCACAGATACGCAGTATTTT	TRBV10-1	TRBJ2-3	.	.
CASSFGRDSLLFF	TGCGCCAGCAGCTTCGGGCGGGACAGCCTCCTGTTTTTT	TRBV5-1	TRBJ1-4	TRBD1	once
CASRPGLAGVTDTQYF	TGTGCAAGTCGCCCGGGACTAGCGGGAGTCACAGATACGCAGTATTTT	TRBV12-2	TRBJ2-3	.	.
CASSLTGGARTEAFF	TGTGCCAGCAGCCTGACAGGGGGCGCAAGGACTGAAGCTTTCTTT	TRBV5-6	TRBJ1-1	TRBD1	once
CASSSQQANQPQHF	TGTGCCAGCAGCTCCCAACAGGCAAATCAGCCCCAGCATTTT	TRBV7-2	TRBJ1-5	.	.
CASSQERAVGLYNEQFF	TGTGCCAGCAGCCAAGAGCGTGCTGTGGGTTTATACAATGAGCAGTTCTTC	TRBV3-1/TRBV3-2	TRBJ2-1	.	.
CATSDRPSGRANNEQFF	TGTGCCACCAGTGATCGACCCAGCGGGAGGGCCAACAATGAGCAGTTCTTC	TRBV24-1	TRBJ2-1	TRBD2	.
CASSQDLSSPLHF	TGCGCCAGCAGCCAAGATCTATCCTCACCCCTCCACTTT	TRBV4-3	TRBJ1-6	.	.